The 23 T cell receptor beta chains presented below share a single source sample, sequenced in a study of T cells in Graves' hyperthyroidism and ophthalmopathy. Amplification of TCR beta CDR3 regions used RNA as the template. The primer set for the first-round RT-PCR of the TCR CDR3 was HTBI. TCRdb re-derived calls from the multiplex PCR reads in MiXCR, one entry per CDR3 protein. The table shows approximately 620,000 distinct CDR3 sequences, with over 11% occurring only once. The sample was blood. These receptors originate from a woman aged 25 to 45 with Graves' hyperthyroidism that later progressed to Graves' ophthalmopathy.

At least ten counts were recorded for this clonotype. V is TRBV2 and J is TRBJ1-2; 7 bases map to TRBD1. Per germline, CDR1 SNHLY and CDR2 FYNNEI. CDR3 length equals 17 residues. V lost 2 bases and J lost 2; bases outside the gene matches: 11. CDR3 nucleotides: TGTGCCAGCAGTGAACAGGGCAGGGGGGGAATCAACTATGGCTACACCTTC. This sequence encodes CASSEQGRGGINYGYTF.

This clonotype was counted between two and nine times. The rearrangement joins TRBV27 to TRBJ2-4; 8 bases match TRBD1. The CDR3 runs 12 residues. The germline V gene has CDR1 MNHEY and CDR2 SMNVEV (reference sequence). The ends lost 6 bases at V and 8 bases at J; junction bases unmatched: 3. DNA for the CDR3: TGTGCCAGCAGCCGGACAGGGCACATTCAGTACTTC. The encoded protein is CASSRTGHIQYF.

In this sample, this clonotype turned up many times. CDR3 bases: TGTGCCACCAGCAGAGGTGGGACTAGCGGGAGCATCGACGAGCAGTACTTC. Its translation: CATSRGGTSGSIDEQYF. The J gene is TRBJ2-7, the V gene TRBV15, with 14 bases matching TRBD2. Germline V lookup: CDR1 LNHNV, CDR2 YYDKDF (reference sequence). V was clipped by 1 base and J by 5 bases; unmatched bases: 7. The CDR3 length is 17 residues.

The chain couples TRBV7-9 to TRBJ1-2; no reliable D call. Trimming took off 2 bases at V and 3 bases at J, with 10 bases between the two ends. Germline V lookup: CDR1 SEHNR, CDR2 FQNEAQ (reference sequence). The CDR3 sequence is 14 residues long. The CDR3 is CASSLPGLDYGYTF. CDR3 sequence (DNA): TGTGCCAGCAGCTTACCAGGTTTGGACTATGGCTACACCTTC.

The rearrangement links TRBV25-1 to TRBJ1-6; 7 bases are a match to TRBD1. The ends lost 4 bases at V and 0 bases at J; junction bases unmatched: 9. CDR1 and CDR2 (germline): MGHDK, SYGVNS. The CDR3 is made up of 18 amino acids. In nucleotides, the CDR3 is TGTGCCAGCAGTGGGGGACAGTACTCCAGCTCCTATAATTCACCCCTCCACTTT. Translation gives CASSGGQYSSSYNSPLHF.

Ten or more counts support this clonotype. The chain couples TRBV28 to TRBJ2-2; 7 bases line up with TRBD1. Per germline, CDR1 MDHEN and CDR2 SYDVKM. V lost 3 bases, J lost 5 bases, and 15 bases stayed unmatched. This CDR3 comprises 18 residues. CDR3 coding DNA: TGTGCCAGCAGTTTGGACCGACAGGGAAGAGGTCGGACCGGGGAGCTGTTTTTT. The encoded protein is CASSLDRQGRGRTGELFF. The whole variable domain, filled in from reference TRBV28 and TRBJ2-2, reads DVKVTQSSRYLVKRTGEKVFLECVQDMDHENMFWYRQDPGLGLRLIYFSYDVKMKEKGDIPEGYSVSREKKERFSLILESASTNQTSMYLCASSLDRQGRGRTGELFFGEGSRLTVL.

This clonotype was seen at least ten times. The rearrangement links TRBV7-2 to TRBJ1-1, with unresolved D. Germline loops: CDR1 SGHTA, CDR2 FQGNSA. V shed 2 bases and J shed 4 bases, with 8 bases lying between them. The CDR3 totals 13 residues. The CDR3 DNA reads TGTGCCAGCAGCTTATGGACGAGCACTGAAGCTTTCTTT. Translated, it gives CASSLWTSTEAFF.

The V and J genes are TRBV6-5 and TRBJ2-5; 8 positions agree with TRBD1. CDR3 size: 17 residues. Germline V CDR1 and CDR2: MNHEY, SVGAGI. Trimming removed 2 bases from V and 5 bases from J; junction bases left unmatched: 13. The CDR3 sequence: CASSYRGPRGLGETQYF. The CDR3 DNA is TGTGCCAGCAGTTACAGGGGTCCCAGGGGGCTCGGGGAGACCCAGTACTTC.

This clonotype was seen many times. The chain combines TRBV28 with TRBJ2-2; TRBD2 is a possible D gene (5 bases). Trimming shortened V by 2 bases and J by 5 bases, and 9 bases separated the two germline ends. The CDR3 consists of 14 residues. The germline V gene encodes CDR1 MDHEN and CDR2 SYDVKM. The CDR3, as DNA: TGTGCCAGCAGTTTAAGAGGGATTACCGGGGAGCTGTTTTTT. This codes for CASSLRGITGELFF.

CDR3 nucleotide sequence: TGTGCCAGCAGCTTAGGGAACAGGGATTTGGATGAGCAGTTCTTC. Its protein is CASSLGNRDLDEQFF. The V gene is TRBV7-9, the J gene TRBJ2-1; tentative D call: TRBD1 (6 bases). V was trimmed by 1 base and J by 8 bases, leaving 15 bases between them. This CDR3 spans 15 amino acids. Germline loops: CDR1 SEHNR, CDR2 FQNEAQ (reference sequence).

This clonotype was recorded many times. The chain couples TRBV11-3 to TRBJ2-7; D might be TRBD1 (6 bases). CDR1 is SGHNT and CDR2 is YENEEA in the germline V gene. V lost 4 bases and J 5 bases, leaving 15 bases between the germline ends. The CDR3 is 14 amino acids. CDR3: CASSSNRVPDEQYF. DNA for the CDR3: TGTGCCAGCAGCTCAAACAGGGTCCCTGACGAGCAGTACTTC.

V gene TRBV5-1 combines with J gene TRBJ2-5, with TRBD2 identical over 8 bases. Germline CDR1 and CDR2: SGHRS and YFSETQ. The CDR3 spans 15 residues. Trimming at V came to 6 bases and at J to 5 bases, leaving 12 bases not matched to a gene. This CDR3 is CASTDIPGGWETQYF. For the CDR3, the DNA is TGCGCCAGCACCGACATACCGGGAGGGTGGGAGACCCAGTACTTC.

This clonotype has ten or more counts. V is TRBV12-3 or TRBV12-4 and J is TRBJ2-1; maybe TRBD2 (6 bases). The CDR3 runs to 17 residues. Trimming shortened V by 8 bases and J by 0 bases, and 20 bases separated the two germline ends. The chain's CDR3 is CASAPGNSGSSYNEQFF. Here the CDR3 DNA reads TGTGCCAGCGCCCCCGGGAATAGCGGTAGCTCCTACAATGAGCAGTTCTTC.

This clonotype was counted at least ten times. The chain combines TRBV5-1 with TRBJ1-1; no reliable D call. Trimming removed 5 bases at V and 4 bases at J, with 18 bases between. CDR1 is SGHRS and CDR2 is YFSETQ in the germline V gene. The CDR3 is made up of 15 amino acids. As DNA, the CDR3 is TGCGCCAGCAGTCGTAACGTCCGGGTCAGCACTGAAGCTTTCTTT. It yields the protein CASSRNVRVSTEAFF.

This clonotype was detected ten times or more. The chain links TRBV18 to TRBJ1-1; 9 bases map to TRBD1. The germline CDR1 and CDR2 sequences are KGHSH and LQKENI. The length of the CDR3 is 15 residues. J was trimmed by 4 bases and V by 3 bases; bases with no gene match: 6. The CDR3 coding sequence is TGTGCCAGCTCACCTCTTCCGGGACAGGGCACTGAAGCTTTCTTT. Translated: CASSPLPGQGTEAFF.

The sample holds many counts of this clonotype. The CDR3 nucleotides read TGTGCCAGCAGCGTAGGTGGGGACGAGCAGTACTTC. It codes for CASSVGGDEQYF. The genes are TRBV9 and TRBJ2-7; no reliable D call. The CDR3 has 12 amino acids. Germline CDR1 and CDR2: SGDLS and YYNGEE. Trimming stripped 0 bases from V and 5 bases from J, with 6 bases between. Based on the CDR3 plus reference TRBV9 and TRBJ2-7, the full variable domain is DSGVTQTPKHLITATGQRVTLRCSPRSGDLSVYWYQQSLDQGLQFLIQYYNGEERAKGNILERFSAQQFPDLHSELNLSSLELGDSALYFCASSVGGDEQYFGPGTRLTVT.

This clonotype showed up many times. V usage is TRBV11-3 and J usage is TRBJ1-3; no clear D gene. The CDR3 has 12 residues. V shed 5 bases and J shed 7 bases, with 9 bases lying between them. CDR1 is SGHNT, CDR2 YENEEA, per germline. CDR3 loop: CASSPGRNTIYF. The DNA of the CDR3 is TGTGCCAGCAGCCCCGGGCGGAACACCATATATTTT. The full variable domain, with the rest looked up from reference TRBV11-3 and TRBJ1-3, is EAGVVQSPRYKIIEKKQPVAFWCNPISGHNTLYWYLQNLGQGPELLIRYENEEAVDDSQLPKDRFSAERLKGVDSTLKIQPAELGDSAVYLCASSPGRNTIYFGEGSWLTVV.

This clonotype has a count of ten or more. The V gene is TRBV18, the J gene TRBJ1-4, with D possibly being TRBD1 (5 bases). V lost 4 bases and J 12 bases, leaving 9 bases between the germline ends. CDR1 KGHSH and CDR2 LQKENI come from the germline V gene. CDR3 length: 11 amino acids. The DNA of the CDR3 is TGTGCCAGCTCACGCAGGGATGAACTGTTTTTT. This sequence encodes CASSRRDELFF.

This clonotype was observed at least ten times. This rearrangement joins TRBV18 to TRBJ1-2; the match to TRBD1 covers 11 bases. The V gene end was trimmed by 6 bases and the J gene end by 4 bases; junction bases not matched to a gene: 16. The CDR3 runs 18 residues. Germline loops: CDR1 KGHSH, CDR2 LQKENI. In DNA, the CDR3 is TGTGCCAGCTCGCGTGACACGCCTGGACAGGGGGCAAGCTATGGCTACACCTTC. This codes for CASSRDTPGQGASYGYTF. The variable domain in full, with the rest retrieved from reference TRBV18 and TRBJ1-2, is NAGVMQNPRHLVRRRGQEARLRCSPMKGHSHVYWYRQLPEEGLKFMVYLQKENIIDESGMPKERFSAEFPKEGPSILRIQQVVRGDSAAYFCASSRDTPGQGASYGYTFGSGTRLTVV.

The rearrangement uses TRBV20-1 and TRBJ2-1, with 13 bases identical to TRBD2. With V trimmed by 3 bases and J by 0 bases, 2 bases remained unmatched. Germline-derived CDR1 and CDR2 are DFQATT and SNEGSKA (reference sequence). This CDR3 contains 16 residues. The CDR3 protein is CSARGTSGNSYNEQFF. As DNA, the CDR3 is TGCAGTGCTAGGGGGACTAGCGGGAACTCCTACAATGAGCAGTTCTTC.

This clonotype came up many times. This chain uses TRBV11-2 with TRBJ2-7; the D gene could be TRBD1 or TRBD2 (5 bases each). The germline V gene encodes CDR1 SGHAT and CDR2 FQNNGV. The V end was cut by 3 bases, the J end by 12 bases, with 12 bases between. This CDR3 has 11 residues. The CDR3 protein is CASSFGAEWYF. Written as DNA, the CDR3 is TGTGCCAGCAGCTTCGGGGCCGAGTGGTACTTC.

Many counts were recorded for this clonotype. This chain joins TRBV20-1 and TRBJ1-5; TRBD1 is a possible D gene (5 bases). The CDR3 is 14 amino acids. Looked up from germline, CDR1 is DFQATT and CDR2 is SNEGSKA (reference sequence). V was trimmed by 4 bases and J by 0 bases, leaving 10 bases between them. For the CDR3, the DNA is TGCAGTGCTACACAGGCGTATAGCAATCAGCCCCAGCATTTT. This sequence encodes CSATQAYSNQPQHF.

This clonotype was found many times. The CDR3 here is CSVERLAGEQFF. For the CDR3, the DNA is TGCAGCGTTGAAAGACTAGCGGGTGAGCAGTTCTTC. The chain joins TRBV29-1 to TRBJ2-1; TRBD2 matches 10 bases. This CDR3 is 12 amino acids long. The J segment lost 9 bases and the V segment lost 2 bases, leaving 1 base of the junction unmatched. Germline V lookup: CDR1 SQVTM, CDR2 ANQGSEA.